These T cell receptor beta chains were read from a single sample in a study of shared clonotypes between healthy human individuals. The table came from immunoSEQ multiplex PCR; TCRdb's copy has only in-frame clones and leaves some out. The table has about 700,000 clones, around 90% seen once. Sequencing was performed on naive CD8+ T cells sorted from blood. These receptors originate from a man aged 25 to 45 in good health. Each CDR3 is given with its conserved first and last residue. D genes are given only for firm matches. Some rows have no size entry. The others give once, few or many, or a class for an expanded clone.

d_gene,j_gene,v_gene,abundance,CDR3nt,CDR3aa
TRBD1,TRBJ2-2,TRBV5-4,.,TGTGCCAGCAGCCCCCCGGGACAGCAAACCGGGGAGCTGTTTTTT,CASSPPGQQTGELFF
.,TRBJ1-1,TRBV28,.,TGTGCCAGCAGTTCCATTTTACCTCCGAACACTGAAGCTTTCTTT,CASSSILPPNTEAFF
.,TRBJ2-3,TRBV10-1,once,TGCGCCAGCAGTGAGGGAACAGATACGCAGTATTTT,CASSEGTDTQYF
TRBD1,TRBJ2-7,TRBV7-8,once,TGTGCCAGCGCCCACGACAGGGGGCTTTTTTACGAGCAGTACTTC,CASAHDRGLFYEQYF
.,TRBJ1-1,TRBV15,.,TGTGCCACCAGCAGAGATGGCAGGGCTAACACTGAAGCTTTCTTT,CATSRDGRANTEAFF
.,TRBJ1-2,TRBV27,.,TGTGCCAGCAGTTTTGGGGGCGACTATGGCTACACCTTC,CASSFGGDYGYTF
.,TRBJ1-5,TRBV27,.,TGTGCCAGCAGGCGGGGGGGGTTCAATCAGCCCCAGCATTTT,CASRRGGFNQPQHF
.,TRBJ1-1,TRBV15,.,TGTGCCACCAGCAGAGGCCGGACAGAGTTAAGAGGAGCTTTCTTT,CATSRGRTELRGAFF
TRBD2,TRBJ2-7,TRBV27,.,TGTGCCACCGGACTAGCGGGGGGGTGGCAGTACTTC,CATGLAGGWQYF
TRBD2,TRBJ2-7,TRBV5-1,.,TGCGCCAGCAGTATAGCGGGGCTCTCCTACGAGCAGTACTTC,CASSIAGLSYEQYF
TRBD2,TRBJ2-1,TRBV29-1,once,TGCAGCGTTGAAGATCACGGGCTAGCGGGAGGAGGTACGATTTATGAGCAGTTCTTC,CSVEDHGLAGGGTIYEQFF
.,TRBJ1-1,TRBV7-9,few,TGTGCCAGCAGCTATGACAGGAACACTGAAGCTTTCTTT,CASSYDRNTEAFF
TRBD1,TRBJ2-1,TRBV9,.,TGTGCCAGCAGCGACCAGCCCGGGACAGCCAGCAATGAGCAGTTCTTC,CASSDQPGTASNEQFF
.,TRBJ2-5,TRBV2,.,TGTGCCAGCAGTGATTGGGTGGGGAATTCGGAGACCCAGTACTTC,CASSDWVGNSETQYF
.,TRBJ2-2,TRBV18,.,TGTGCCAGCTCACCATTTCAGACTAGTGATACCGGGGAGCTGTTTTTT,CASSPFQTSDTGELFF
.,TRBJ2-7,TRBV27,.,TGTGCCAGCAGCCGGGACTTCTACGAGCAGTACTTC,CASSRDFYEQYF
TRBD1,TRBJ2-5,TRBV29-1,once,TGCAGCGTTTACTGGACAGGAACAGAGACCCAGTACTTC,CSVYWTGTETQYF
.,TRBJ2-7,TRBV28,.,TGTGCCAGCACCCTTAGAGGGACACCTTCGTACGAGCAGTACTTC,CASTLRGTPSYEQYF
.,TRBJ2-2,TRBV5-1,.,TGCGCCAGCAGCTTTCGACAGAACACCGGGGAGCTGTTTTTT,CASSFRQNTGELFF
.,TRBJ2-2,TRBV5-6,.,TGTGCCAGCAGCTTGATGACAGGGACTTCATCGTACACCGGGGAGCTGTTTTTT,CASSLMTGTSSYTGELFF
.,TRBJ2-7,TRBV29-1,.,TGCAGCGTTGAAGATCCCCTAGCTCCCGAGCAGTACTTC,CSVEDPLAPEQYF
.,TRBJ2-7,TRBV4-3,once,TGCGCCAGCAGCCAAGAGCGAGGCCGATCCTACGAGCAGTACTTC,CASSQERGRSYEQYF
.,TRBJ1-2,TRBV15,.,TGTGCCACCAGCCTAAGAGGTCGGGGGATAGGATATGGCTACACCTTC,CATSLRGRGIGYGYTF
.,TRBJ1-1,TRBV27,.,TGTGCCAGCAGTTCGGGACTTCTGAACACTGAAGCTTTCTTT,CASSSGLLNTEAFF
TRBD2,TRBJ2-1,TRBV4-1,.,TGCGCCAGCAGCCAATTAGCGGGAGACTACAATGAGCAGTTCTTC,CASSQLAGDYNEQFF
.,TRBJ2-1,TRBV10-2,.,TGCGCCAGCAGTGTGACTAAGTTGAATGAGCAGTTCTTC,CASSVTKLNEQFF
.,TRBJ2-7,TRBV27,.,TGTGCCAGCAGTTTAGGTTTCGGGCCCTACGAGCAGTACTTC,CASSLGFGPYEQYF
.,TRBJ2-7,TRBV7-2,.,TGTGCCAGCAGCTTAACAGGGCTCCCCTACGAGCAGTACTTC,CASSLTGLPYEQYF
TRBD1,TRBJ1-4,TRBV29-1,.,TGCAGCGTTGGTCCCCCGGGACAGGGAGTTGACGAAAAACTGTTTTTT,CSVGPPGQGVDEKLFF
.,TRBJ2-7,TRBV6-1,.,TGTGCCAGCAGCCTCGTCCACCAATACGAGCAGTACTTC,CASSLVHQYEQYF
TRBD2,TRBJ2-7,TRBV5-1,.,TGCGCCAGCAGCTCTAGCGACAGCGGGAGTGCCTACGAGCAGTACTTC,CASSSSDSGSAYEQYF
TRBD2,TRBJ2-1,TRBV7-9,.,TGTGCCAGCAGCTCTACTAGCGGGGACAGCTCCTACAATGAGCAGTTCTTC,CASSSTSGDSSYNEQFF
.,TRBJ2-7,TRBV4-1,.,TGCGCCAGCAGCCAAGTAACAGGAGACTACGAGCAGTACTTC,CASSQVTGDYEQYF
TRBD2,TRBJ2-1,TRBV5-8,.,TGTGCCAGCAGCTTGGTATACGGGAGGGCCGTCAATGAGCAGTTCTTC,CASSLVYGRAVNEQFF
.,TRBJ2-7,TRBV27,.,TGTGCCAGCAGTTCCTATTCCGGACAGAGCTACGAGCAGTACTTC,CASSSYSGQSYEQYF
TRBD1,TRBJ1-2,TRBV6-5,.,TGTGCCAGCAGTCAGGACGGGACAGGCGGTGGCTACACCTTC,CASSQDGTGGGYTF
.,TRBJ2-7,TRBV25-1,.,TGTGCCAGCAGTGAAGTCGGAAACGAGCAGTACTTC,CASSEVGNEQYF
.,TRBJ2-3,TRBV6-1,.,TGTGCCAGCAGTGAAATTCTTTCCGGGGGCAGGTCTCCAGATACGCAGTATTTT,CASSEILSGGRSPDTQYF
.,TRBJ2-7,TRBV18,.,TGTGCCAGCTCACCGGAATCAACAGTCTACGAGCAGTACTTC,CASSPESTVYEQYF
.,TRBJ2-5,TRBV7-6,.,TGTGCCAGCAGCTTAGGGAGGTCCGGGACACAGTACTTC,CASSLGRSGTQYF
TRBD1,TRBJ2-5,TRBV7-3,.,TGTGCCAGCAGCTTAGGACAGGGGAGGGGGACCCAGTACTTC,CASSLGQGRGTQYF
.,TRBJ1-5,TRBV6-6,.,TGTGCCAGCAGTTATACTTGGGAGATCAATCAGCCCCAGCATTTT,CASSYTWEINQPQHF
.,TRBJ2-2,TRBV7-6,.,TGTGCCAGCAGCGCTCGACCCAAGGGGGGCACCGGGGAGCTGTTTTTT,CASSARPKGGTGELFF
.,TRBJ2-7,TRBV2,.,TGTGCCAGCAGTGAGGCACTCCAGGTCTACGAGCAGTACTTC,CASSEALQVYEQYF
.,TRBJ1-5,TRBV6-5,.,TGTGCCAGCAGTCAGGGTGGGGGTCAGCCCCAGCATTTT,CASSQGGGQPQHF
.,TRBJ1-1,TRBV6-5,.,TGTGCCAGCAGTTCCGGCGGGACATCTGAAGCTTTCTTT,CASSSGGTSEAFF
.,TRBJ2-7,TRBV6-5,few,TGTGCCAGCAGCACGGGGGACGGTGCCTACGAGCAGTACTTC,CASSTGDGAYEQYF
.,TRBJ1-3,TRBV28,.,TGTGCCAGCAGTTTCTCCCAGGGAGACTCCTCTGGAAACACCATATATTTT,CASSFSQGDSSGNTIYF
.,TRBJ1-2,TRBV30,few,TGTGCCCGTAGATCCGAGGGCTATGGCTACACCTTC,CARRSEGYGYTF
TRBD2,TRBJ2-5,TRBV28,.,TGTGCCAGCAGTTTACCGACTAGCGGGAGGCTCCAAGAGACCCAGTACTTC,CASSLPTSGRLQETQYF